The clone carrying this TCR beta chain was seen a handful of times. Its antigen is not known. An end of the junction differs from the germline gene, which may be a read error. From germline, CDR1 is SEHNR and CDR2 FQNEAQ (reference sequence). This CDR3 spans 17 amino acids. This specimen belongs to a study of Graves' ophthalmopathy and Graves' hyperthyroidism. Study summary: Upon initial diagnosis and before any treatment, peripheral blood was collected.

The study's findings and limits: It was with approximately 69% sensitivity and about 73% specificity that the model predicted ophthalmopathy progression.

Moderately to severely active ophthalmopathy under 3 months, CAS at least 3, NOSPECS at least 4. Enrollment excluded any patients with other autoimmune diseases, uncontrolled infections, pregnancy or lactation. For repertoire sequencing, the TCR beta CDR3 regions were amplified from RNA transcripts. RT-PCR in the first round used HTBI primers; a second-round multiplex PCR followed. TCRdb re-called the multiplex PCR reads through MiXCR, storing one row per CDR3 protein. The top ten hold roughly 46% of the sample, which has approximately 700,000 distinct CDR3 sequences, approximately 40% seen once. The receptor was derived from an adult man with Graves' ophthalmopathy. The J gene is TRBJ2-2, the V gene TRBV7-9; perhaps TRBD2 as D (5 bases). The sequenced material came from peripheral blood. The CDR3 DNA follows: TGCGCCAGCAGCCAAGATCCCACCAGCGGGAACACCGGGGAGCTGTTTTTT. Protein product: CASSQDPTSGNTGELFF.